The rows below give T cell receptor beta chains drawn from one sample of a study of T-cell reconstitution after alpha-beta-depleted transplantation in children. MiXCR was run by TCRdb on the PCR reads, yielding one entry per CDR3 protein. The sample carries around 450,000 distinct CDR3 sequences, roughly 15% recorded once. Material: PBMCs, mostly from graft donor cells, obtained 360 days after TCRalphabeta/CD19-depleted stem cell transplant. These receptors came from a boy younger than two who had a stem cell transplant for Wiskott-Aldrich syndrome, so the T cells may come from the graft donor. Both conserved end residues are part of each CDR3. The order of the fields is D gene, J gene, clone size, V gene, CDR3 protein, CDR3 DNA. The D gene is left open where the match is weak. The size of a clone is reported for some rows only, either as once, few or many, or as a class for expanded clones.

. | TRBJ2-1 | few | TRBV4-1 | CASSRIQGRGWYNEQFF | TGCGCCAGCAGCCGCATCCAAGGAAGGGGCTGGTACAATGAGCAGTTCTTC
TRBD2 | TRBJ2-3 | many | TRBV6-1 | CASSPRSGGGTDTQYF | TGTGCCAGCAGTCCAAGATCGGGAGGGGGCACAGATACGCAGTATTTT
. | TRBJ1-2 | few | TRBV9 | CASSVASRPSSNYGYTF | TGTGCCAGCAGCGTAGCTTCCCGCCCAAGCTCGAACTATGGCTACACCTTC
TRBD2 | TRBJ2-2 | . | TRBV6-1 | CASSELTSGVNTGELFF | TGTGCCAGCAGTGAACTCACTAGCGGGGTGAACACCGGGGAGCTGTTTTTT
TRBD1 | TRBJ2-7 | few | TRBV18 | CASSPYRDSNYEQYF | TGTGCCAGCTCACCTTATAGGGACAGCAACTACGAGCAGTACTTC
TRBD1 | TRBJ2-5 | few | TRBV27 | CASSVVRQGAGETQYF | TGTGCCAGCAGTGTGGTGAGACAGGGGGCTGGGGAGACCCAGTACTTC
. | TRBJ2-2 | few | TRBV18 | CASSPPTGKEAPNTGELFF | TGTGCCAGCTCACCACCAACGGGAAAGGAGGCGCCGAACACCGGGGAGCTGTTTTTT
. | TRBJ1-2 | . | TRBV12-3/TRBV12-4 | CASSLTAGGAYGYTF | TGTGCCAGCAGTTTAACGGCAGGAGGAGCCTATGGCTACACCTTC
. | TRBJ1-1 | few | TRBV4-1 | CASTPLGQQNTEAFF | TGCGCCAGCACTCCCCTCGGGCAGCAGAACACTGAAGCTTTCTTT
. | TRBJ2-1 | few | TRBV20-1 | CSASLGSQNYYNEQFF | TGCAGTGCTAGCCTCGGGAGCCAGAACTACTACAATGAGCAGTTCTTC
TRBD2 | TRBJ2-6 | few | TRBV7-9 | CASLGGGNSGANVLTF | TGTGCCAGCCTCGGCGGGGGGAACTCTGGGGCCAACGTCCTGACTTTC
. | TRBJ2-2 | many | TRBV5-6 | CASSLLYDTEQGNTGELFF | TGTGCCAGCAGCTTGTTGTACGACACGGAACAGGGGAACACCGGGGAGCTGTTTTTT
TRBD2 | TRBJ2-1 | few | TRBV12-3/TRBV12-4 | CASSLGSGRAREQFF | TGTGCCAGCAGTTTGGGTAGCGGGAGGGCCCGGGAGCAGTTCTTC
. | TRBJ1-2 | . | TRBV3-1 | CASSPQGREWNGYTF | TGTGCCAGCAGTCCTCAGGGAAGGGAGTGGAATGGCTACACCTTC
TRBD1 | TRBJ2-7 | few | TRBV4-1 | CASSQDRDRRMYEQYF | TGCGCCAGCAGCCAAGATCGGGACAGGCGTATGTACGAGCAGTACTTC
. | TRBJ2-7 | few | TRBV10-2 | CASGNRRKGTYEQYF | TGCGCCAGCGGCAATAGACGCAAGGGCACCTACGAGCAGTACTTC
TRBD2 | TRBJ2-1 | . | TRBV12-3/TRBV12-4 | CASTIGTRSFKQFF | TGTGCCAGCACCATAGGGACTAGGAGTTTTAAGCAGTTCTTC
. | TRBJ2-5 | . | TRBV29-1 | CSALDWQETQYF | TGCAGCGCCCTCGACTGGCAAGAGACCCAGTACTTC
. | TRBJ1-1 | . | TRBV6-5 | CASSYSGQYTEAFF | TGTGCCAGCAGTTACTCGGGCCAGTACACTGAAGCTTTCTTT
. | TRBJ2-1 | few | TRBV7-9 | CASSLKVRDGHEQFF | TGTGCCAGCAGCCTAAAGGTCCGGGACGGCCATGAGCAGTTCTTC
TRBD2 | TRBJ2-5 | . | TRBV3-1 | CASSQTRAGGETQYF | TGTGCCAGCAGCCAAACCCGAGCGGGAGGTGAGACCCAGTACTTC
TRBD2 | TRBJ2-7 | few | TRBV5-1 | CASSSSAGVYEQYF | TGCGCCAGCAGCTCGTCTGCGGGAGTATACGAGCAGTACTTC
. | TRBJ2-1 | many | TRBV4-2 | CASSHALADSSYNEQFF | TGTGCCAGCAGCCACGCCCTAGCGGACAGCTCCTACAATGAGCAGTTCTTC
TRBD1 | TRBJ2-7 | . | TRBV15 | CATRDRVSYEQYF | TGTGCCACGAGAGACAGGGTTTCCTACGAGCAGTACTTC
. | TRBJ2-3 | few | TRBV2 | CASSEGTVTDTQYF | TGTGCCAGCAGTGAAGGGACAGTCACAGATACGCAGTATTTT
. | TRBJ2-7 | few | TRBV15 | CATSREALSAGHLKEQYF | TGTGCCACCAGCAGAGAGGCCCTTAGTGCGGGACACCTTAAGGAGCAGTACTTC
. | TRBJ1-6 | few | TRBV3-1 | CASSQRQNNSPLHF | TGTGCCAGCAGCCAACGACAGAATAATTCACCCCTCCACTTT
. | TRBJ2-7 | many | TRBV6-5 | CASRRYGNEQYF | TGTGCCAGCAGACGCTACGGGAACGAGCAGTACTTC
. | TRBJ2-1 | . | TRBV15 | CATSLRPPLDEQFF | TGTGCCACCAGCCTCCGCCCCCCGCTCGATGAGCAGTTCTTC
TRBD2 | TRBJ2-1 | . | TRBV24-1 | CATSARTSGRNYNEQFF | TGTGCCACCAGTGCCCGGACTAGCGGGAGGAACTACAATGAGCAGTTCTTC
TRBD2 | TRBJ2-7 | few | TRBV28 | CASSLGPAGGPYEQYF | TGTGCCAGCAGTTTAGGGCCCGCGGGGGGCCCCTACGAGCAGTACTTC
. | TRBJ2-7 | few | TRBV6-5 | CASSYSTAFYEQYF | TGTGCCAGCAGTTACTCTACGGCTTTCTACGAGCAGTACTTC
. | TRBJ2-3 | . | TRBV10-3 | CAISERRGRTDTQYF | TGTGCCATCAGTGAGCGGAGGGGGCGCACAGATACGCAGTATTTT
TRBD1 | TRBJ1-1 | many | TRBV20-1 | CSATGQGNTEAFF | TGCAGTGCAACGGGACAGGGGAACACTGAAGCTTTCTTT
. | TRBJ2-5 | . | TRBV20-1 | CSARTVKTQYF | TGCAGTGCTCGGACAGTCAAGACCCAGTACTTC
TRBD2 | TRBJ2-1 | few | TRBV27 | CASSLFFRGGLNEQFF | TGTGCCAGCAGTTTATTCTTCCGGGGGGGCCTTAATGAGCAGTTCTTC
. | TRBJ1-2 | . | TRBV20-1 | CSASKRQKGSYGYTF | TGCAGTGCTAGTAAAAGACAGAAAGGATCCTATGGCTACACCTTC
TRBD1 | TRBJ1-2 | . | TRBV6-4 | CASSDMYQGGGYTF | TGTGCCAGCAGTGACATGTATCAGGGGGGCGGCTACACCTTC
TRBD2 | TRBJ2-3 | . | TRBV29-1 | CSGRLAGVKDTQYF | TGCAGCGGCCGACTAGCGGGAGTAAAAGATACGCAGTATTTT
. | TRBJ1-4 | . | TRBV25-1 | CASSGGRTNEKLFF | TGTGCCAGCAGTGGGGGGCGCACGAATGAAAAACTGTTTTTT
TRBD1 | TRBJ2-5 | . | TRBV24-1 | CATPTGQKKETQYF | TGTGCCACCCCGACGGGACAGAAGAAAGAGACCCAGTACTTC
TRBD1 | TRBJ2-5 | . | TRBV7-2 | CASSLLKGGRETQYF | TGTGCCAGCAGCTTACTTAAAGGGGGCCGGGAGACCCAGTACTTC
. | TRBJ2-1 | . | TRBV4-3 | CASSQFTGSSSYNEQFF | TGCGCCAGCAGCCAATTCACAGGGAGCAGCTCCTACAATGAGCAGTTCTTC
TRBD1 | TRBJ1-2 | . | TRBV24-1 | CATRRDSLSGYTF | TGTGCCACCAGGCGGGACAGCCTGAGTGGCTACACCTTC